Below, 8 T cell receptor beta chains from the same sample are listed, as sequenced in a study of blood T cell repertoires in COVID-19. Only in-frame clones appear in the TCRdb table, and some are missing; sequencing was by immunoSEQ multiplex PCR. The data contain 200,000 or so clones, more than 65% of them singletons. What was sequenced was peripheral blood. The receptors shown here come from a woman in her twenties or thirties who had recovered from COVID-19.

The chain uses TRBV7-9 and TRBJ2-1, with a weak D call TRBD1 (5 bases). The CDR3 loop spans 13 amino acids. The germline V gene has CDR1 SEHNR and CDR2 FQNEAQ (reference sequence). The V end lost 1 base, the J end lost 7 bases, and 8 bases lay between the germline ends. The DNA of the CDR3 is TGTGCCAGCAGCTTAGGCAGGGAAAATGAGCAGTTCTTC. This gives the protein CASSLGRENEQFF.

The chain recombines TRBV28 with TRBJ2-6; D gene ambiguous. The CDR3 totals 15 residues. In germline, CDR1 is MDHEN, CDR2 SYDVKM. Trimming took 3 bases from V and 4 from J, leaving 10 bases between them. For the CDR3, the DNA is TGTGCCAGCAGTTTTAGTCCTGCAGGGGCCAACGTCCTGACTTTC. Its translation: CASSFSPAGANVLTF.

The chain joins TRBV30 to TRBJ2-1; TRBD2 agrees at 9 bases. V trimming: 6 bases; J trimming: 6 bases; junction bases outside the gene matches: 12. Looked up from germline, CDR1 is GTSNPN and CDR2 is SVGIG (reference sequence). The CDR3 spans 15 residues. DNA of the CDR3: TGTGCCTGCCGTTCCCCCGGGACTAGCCCCAATGAGCAGTTCTTC. This encodes CACRSPGTSPNEQFF.

V and J are TRBV4-1 and TRBJ2-7, with D maybe TRBD2 (5 bases). The V gene lost 0 bases and the J gene lost 5 bases, with 11 bases spanning the gap. The V gene's germline CDR1 is MGHRA and CDR2 YSYEKL. The CDR3 has 14 residues. CDR3 residues: CASSQDIGRNEQYF. CDR3 bases: TGCGCCAGCAGCCAAGATATTGGGAGAAACGAGCAGTACTTC.

J is TRBJ1-1 and V is TRBV10-2, with a weak D call TRBD1 (6 bases). The ends were cut back, 2 bases at V and 0 bases at J, with 10 bases in the middle. Looked up from germline, CDR1 is WSHSY and CDR2 is SAAADI. This CDR3 contains 15 residues. In DNA, the CDR3 is TGCGCCAGCAGTGAGCCGGACAGCATGAACACTGAAGCTTTCTTT. The encoded protein is CASSEPDSMNTEAFF.

This clone was observed a single time. V is TRBV24-1 and J is TRBJ2-5, with 8 nucleotides matching TRBD1. V was clipped by 4 bases and J by 5 bases; unmatched bases: 11. The germline V gene encodes CDR1 KGHDR and CDR2 SFDVKD. The CDR3 sequence is 16 residues long. The chain's CDR3 is CATSESGTGERETQYF. CDR3 coding DNA: TGTGCCACCAGTGAGTCCGGGACAGGTGAAAGGGAGACCCAGTACTTC.

The chain uses TRBV13 and TRBJ2-1; 9 bases fit TRBD2. Germline values: CDR1 PRHDT, CDR2 FYEKMQ (reference sequence). CDR3 length: 16 residues. The trim removed 5 bases at V and 6 bases at J, leaving 11 bases unmatched. CDR3 amino acids: CASSPSGTSIGNEQFF. CDR3 nucleotides: TGTGCCAGCAGCCCCTCCGGGACTAGCATAGGCAATGAGCAGTTCTTC. The full variable domain, its missing parts supplied by reference TRBV13 and TRBJ2-1, is AAGVIQSPRHLIKEKRETATLKCYPIPRHDTVYWYQQGPGQDPQFLISFYEKMQSDKGSIPDRFSAQQFSDYHSELNMSSLELGDSALYFCASSPSGTSIGNEQFFGPGTRLTVL.

V gene TRBV25-1 combines with J gene TRBJ1-4; D not certain. The ends were cut back, 3 bases at V and 0 bases at J, with 8 bases in the middle. This CDR3 comprises 15 residues. CDR1 is MGHDK, CDR2 SYGVNS, per germline. The CDR3 region is CASSDPGTTNEKLFF. CDR3 in DNA: TGTGCCAGCAGTGATCCGGGGACAACTAATGAAAAACTGTTTTTT.